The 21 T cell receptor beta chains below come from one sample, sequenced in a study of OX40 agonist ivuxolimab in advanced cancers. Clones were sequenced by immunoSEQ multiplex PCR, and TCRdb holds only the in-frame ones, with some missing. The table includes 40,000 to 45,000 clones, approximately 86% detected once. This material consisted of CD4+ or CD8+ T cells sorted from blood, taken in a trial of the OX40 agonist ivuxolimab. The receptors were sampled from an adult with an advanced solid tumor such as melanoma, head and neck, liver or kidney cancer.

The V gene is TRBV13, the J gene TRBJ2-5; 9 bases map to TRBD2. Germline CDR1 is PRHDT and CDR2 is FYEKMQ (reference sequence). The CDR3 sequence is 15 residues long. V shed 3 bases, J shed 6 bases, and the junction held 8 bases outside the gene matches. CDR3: CASSFGAGGGKTQYF. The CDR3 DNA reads TGTGCCAGCAGCTTCGGAGCGGGGGGCGGAAAGACCCAGTACTTC.

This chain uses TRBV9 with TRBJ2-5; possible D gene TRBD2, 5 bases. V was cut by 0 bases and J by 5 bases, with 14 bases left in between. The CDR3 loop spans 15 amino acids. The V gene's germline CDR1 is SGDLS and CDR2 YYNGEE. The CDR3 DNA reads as TGTGCCAGCAGCGTAGGACGCGGGCTGTGGGAGACCCAGTACTTC. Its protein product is CASSVGRGLWETQYF. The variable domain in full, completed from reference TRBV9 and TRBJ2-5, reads DSGVTQTPKHLITATGQRVTLRCSPRSGDLSVYWYQQSLDQGLQFLIQYYNGEERAKGNILERFSAQQFPDLHSELNLSSLELGDSALYFCASSVGRGLWETQYFGPGTRLLVL.

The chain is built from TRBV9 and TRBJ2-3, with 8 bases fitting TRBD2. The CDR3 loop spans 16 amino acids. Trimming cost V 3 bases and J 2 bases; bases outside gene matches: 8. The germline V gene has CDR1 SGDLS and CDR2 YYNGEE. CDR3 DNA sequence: TGTGCCAGCAGCGCCCCCGGGGGGGGGTTCACAGATACGCAGTATTTT. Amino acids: CASSAPGGGFTDTQYF.

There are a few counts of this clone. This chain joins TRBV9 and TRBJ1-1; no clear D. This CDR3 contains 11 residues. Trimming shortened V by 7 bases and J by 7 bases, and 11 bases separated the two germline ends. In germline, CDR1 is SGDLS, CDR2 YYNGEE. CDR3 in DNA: TGTGCCAGCGAAGGAGACGATGAAGCTTTCTTT. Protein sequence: CASEGDDEAFF.

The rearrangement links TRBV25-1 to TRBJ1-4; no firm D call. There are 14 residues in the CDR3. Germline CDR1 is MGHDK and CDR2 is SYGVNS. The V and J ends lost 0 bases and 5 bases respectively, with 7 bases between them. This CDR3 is CASSEYLGNEKLFF. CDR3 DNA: TGTGCCAGCAGTGAATACCTGGGGAATGAAAAACTGTTTTTT.

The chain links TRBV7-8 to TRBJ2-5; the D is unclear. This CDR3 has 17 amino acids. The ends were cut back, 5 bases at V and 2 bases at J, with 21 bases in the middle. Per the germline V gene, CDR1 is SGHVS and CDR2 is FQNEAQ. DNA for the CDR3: TGTGCCAGCAGCACCCACTTACAACCGCCAGCTCAAGAGACCCAGTACTTC. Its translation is CASSTHLQPPAQETQYF. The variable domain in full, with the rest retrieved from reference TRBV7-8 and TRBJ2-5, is GAGVSQSPRYKVAKRGQDVALRCDPISGHVSLFWYQQALGQGPEFLTYFQNEAQLDKSGLPSDRFFAERPEGSVSTLKIQRTQQEDSAVYLCASSTHLQPPAQETQYFGPGTRLLVL.

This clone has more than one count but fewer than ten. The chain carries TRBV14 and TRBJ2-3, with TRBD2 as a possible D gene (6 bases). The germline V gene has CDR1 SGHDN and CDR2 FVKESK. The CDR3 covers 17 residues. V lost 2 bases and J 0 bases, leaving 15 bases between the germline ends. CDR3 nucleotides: TGTGCCAGCAGCCAACGTAGCGGAAGAACTAGCACAGATACGCAGTATTTT. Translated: CASSQRSGRTSTDTQYF.

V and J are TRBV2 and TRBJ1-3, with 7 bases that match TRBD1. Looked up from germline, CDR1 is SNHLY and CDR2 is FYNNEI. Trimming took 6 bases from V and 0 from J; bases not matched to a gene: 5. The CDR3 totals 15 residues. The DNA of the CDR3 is TGTGCCAGCAGGTATGGACAGGCCTCTGGAAACACCATATATTTT. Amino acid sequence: CASRYGQASGNTIYF. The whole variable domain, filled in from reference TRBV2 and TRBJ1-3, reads EPEVTQTPSHQVTQMGQEVILRCVPISNHLYFYWYRQILGQKVEFLVSFYNNEISEKSEIFDDQFSVERPDGSNFTLKIRSTKLEDSAMYFCASRYGQASGNTIYFGEGSWLTVV.

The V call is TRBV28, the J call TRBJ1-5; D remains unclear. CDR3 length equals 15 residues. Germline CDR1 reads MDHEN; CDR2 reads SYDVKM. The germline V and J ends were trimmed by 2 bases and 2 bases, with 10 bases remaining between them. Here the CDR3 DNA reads TGTGCCAGCAGTTTACTCTTGAACGGCAATCAGCCCCAGCATTTT. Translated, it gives CASSLLLNGNQPQHF.

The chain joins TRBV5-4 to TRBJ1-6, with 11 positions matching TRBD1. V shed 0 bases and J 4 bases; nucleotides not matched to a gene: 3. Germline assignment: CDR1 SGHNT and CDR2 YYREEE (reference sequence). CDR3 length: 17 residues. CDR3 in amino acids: CASSLGDRGIYNSPLHF. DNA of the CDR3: TGTGCCAGCAGCTTGGGGGACAGGGGGATTTATAATTCACCCCTCCACTTT.

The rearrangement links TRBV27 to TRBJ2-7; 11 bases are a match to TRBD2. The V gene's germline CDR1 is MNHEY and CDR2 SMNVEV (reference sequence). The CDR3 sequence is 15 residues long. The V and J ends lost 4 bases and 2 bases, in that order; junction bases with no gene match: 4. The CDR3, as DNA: TGTGCCAGCAGTTCCCCTAGCGGGGGGACCTACGAGCAGTACTTC. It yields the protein CASSSPSGGTYEQYF.

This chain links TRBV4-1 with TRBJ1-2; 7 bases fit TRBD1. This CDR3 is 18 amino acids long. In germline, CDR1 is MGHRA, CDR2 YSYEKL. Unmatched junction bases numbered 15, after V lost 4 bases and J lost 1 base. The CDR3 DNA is TGCGCCAGCAGCCCTCTACCACCCGGGACAGCAGTTAACTATGGCTACACCTTC. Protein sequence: CASSPLPPGTAVNYGYTF.

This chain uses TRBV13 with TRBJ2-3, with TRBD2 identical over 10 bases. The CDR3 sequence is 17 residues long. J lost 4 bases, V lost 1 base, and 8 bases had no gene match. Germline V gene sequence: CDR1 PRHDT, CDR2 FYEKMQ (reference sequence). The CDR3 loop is CASSLDPAGGPADTQYF. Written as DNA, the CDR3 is TGTGCCAGCAGCTTAGACCCAGCGGGGGGGCCGGCAGATACGCAGTATTTT.

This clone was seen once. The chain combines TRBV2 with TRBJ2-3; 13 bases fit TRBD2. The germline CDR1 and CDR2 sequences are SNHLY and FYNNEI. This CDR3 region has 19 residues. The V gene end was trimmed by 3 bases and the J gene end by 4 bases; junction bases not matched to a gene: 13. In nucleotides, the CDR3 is TGTGCCAGCAGTGATCTTTGGACTAGCGGGAGCTCTTTCTCAGATACGCAGTATTTT. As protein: CASSDLWTSGSSFSDTQYF.

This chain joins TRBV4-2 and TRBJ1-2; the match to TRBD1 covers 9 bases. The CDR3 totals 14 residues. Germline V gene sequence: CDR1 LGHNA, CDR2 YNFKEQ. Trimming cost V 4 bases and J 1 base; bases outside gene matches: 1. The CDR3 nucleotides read TGTGCCAGCAGCCCGGACAGGGGTAACTATGGCTACACCTTC. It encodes CASSPDRGNYGYTF.

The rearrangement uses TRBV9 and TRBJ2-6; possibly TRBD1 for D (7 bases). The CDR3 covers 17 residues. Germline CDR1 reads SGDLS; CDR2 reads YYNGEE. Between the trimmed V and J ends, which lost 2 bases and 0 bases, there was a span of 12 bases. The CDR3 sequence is CASSVGGQTSGANVLTF. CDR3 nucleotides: TGTGCCAGCAGCGTCGGGGGACAGACCTCTGGGGCCAACGTCCTGACTTTC.

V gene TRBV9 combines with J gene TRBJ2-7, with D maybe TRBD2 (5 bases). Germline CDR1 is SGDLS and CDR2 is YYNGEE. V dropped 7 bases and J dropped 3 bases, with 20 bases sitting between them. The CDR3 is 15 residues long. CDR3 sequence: CASAEREGRFYEQYF. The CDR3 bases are TGTGCCAGCGCCGAGAGGGAAGGACGGTTCTACGAGCAGTACTTC.

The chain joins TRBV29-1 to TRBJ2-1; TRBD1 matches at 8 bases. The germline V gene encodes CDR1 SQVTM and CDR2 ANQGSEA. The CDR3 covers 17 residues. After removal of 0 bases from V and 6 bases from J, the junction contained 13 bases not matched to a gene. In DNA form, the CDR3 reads TGCAGCGTTGAAGACGGGTCTCGGACAGGGTTTATCAATGAGCAGTTCTTC. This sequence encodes CSVEDGSRTGFINEQFF.

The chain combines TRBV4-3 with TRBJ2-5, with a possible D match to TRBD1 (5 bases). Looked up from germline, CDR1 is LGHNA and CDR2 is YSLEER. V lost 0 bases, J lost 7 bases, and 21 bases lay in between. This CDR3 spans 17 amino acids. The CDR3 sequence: CASSQDSKGAYPGTQYF. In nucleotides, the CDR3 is TGCGCCAGCAGCCAAGACAGTAAAGGGGCCTATCCAGGGACCCAGTACTTC.

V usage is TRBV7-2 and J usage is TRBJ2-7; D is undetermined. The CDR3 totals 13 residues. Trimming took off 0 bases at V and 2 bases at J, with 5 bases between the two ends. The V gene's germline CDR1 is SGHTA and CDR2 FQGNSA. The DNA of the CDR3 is TGTGCCAGCAGCTTAGCGCTAACCTACGAGCAGTACTTC. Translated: CASSLALTYEQYF.

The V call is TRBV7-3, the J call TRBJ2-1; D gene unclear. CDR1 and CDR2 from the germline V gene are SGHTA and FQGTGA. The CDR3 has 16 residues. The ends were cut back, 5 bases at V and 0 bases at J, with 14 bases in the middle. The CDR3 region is CASSEAVGSSYNEQFF. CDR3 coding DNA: TGTGCCAGCAGCGAGGCGGTGGGCAGCTCCTACAATGAGCAGTTCTTC.